The rows below give T cell receptor beta chains drawn from one sample of a study of identical twins. One entry per CDR3 protein, called by TCRdb with MiXCR from the 5' RACE reads. The table shows 450,000 or so distinct CDR3 sequences, with 18% occurring only once. The sequenced sample consisted of naive T cells sorted from blood. These TCRs come from a man aged 50-59 years in good health. CDR3s include the opening cysteine and the closing phenylalanine or tryptophan. The D gene is left open where the match is weak. The size field is filled for only some rows; it gives once, few, many or a size class.

V	D	length	size	J	DNA	CDR3
TRBV21-1	NA	17	few	TRBJ2-3	TGTGCCAGCAGCACGTCGGGACTAGCGGGTTATACAGATACGCAGTATTTT	CASSTSGLAGYTDTQYF
TRBV11-2	NA	17	many	TRBJ2-5	TGTGCCAGCAGCTTAGTCGGCGGGGTCCGATTCCAAGAGACCCAGTACTTC	CASSLVGGVRFQETQYF
TRBV29-1	NA	12	few	TRBJ2-5	TGCAGCGTTGAGCTGGCAGGCGAGACCCAGTACTTC	CSVELAGETQYF
TRBV4-3	NA	15	NA	TRBJ2-7	TGCGCCAGCAGCCAAGAGCAAGCGGCCACCTACGAGCAGTACTTC	CASSQEQAATYEQYF
TRBV5-1	TRBD1	11	many	TRBJ2-1	TGCGCCAGCCGACAGGGCGGTGAGCAGTTCTTC	CASRQGGEQFF
TRBV5-1	TRBD1	17	few	TRBJ2-2	TGCGCCAGCAGCCTCAATGCCGGGACAGGGTCCGCCGGGGAGCTGTTTTTT	CASSLNAGTGSAGELFF
TRBV7-2	TRBD1	15	few	TRBJ2-7	TGTGCCAGCAGCTATACCGGGACAGACCCCTACGAGCAGTACTTC	CASSYTGTDPYEQYF
TRBV6-2/TRBV6-3	TRBD1	19	NA	TRBJ2-1	TGTGCCAGCAGTTTTAACCGGGACAGGGATTTTAGCTCCTACAATGAGCAGTTCTTC	CASSFNRDRDFSSYNEQFF
TRBV19	NA	16	NA	TRBJ2-1	TGTGCCAGTAGTATCACGGCGAAGGGCGCCTACAATGAGCAGTTCTTC	CASSITAKGAYNEQFF
TRBV20-1	TRBD1	15	many	TRBJ2-7	TGCAGTGCTAGCACCGAGAAGACAGGGGATGGGGAGCAGTACTTC	CSASTEKTGDGEQYF
TRBV4-1	NA	19	few	TRBJ1-1	TGCGCCAGCAGCCAAGGATCCCTCGGGAGGGCCGTTGCGAACACTGAAGCTTTCTTT	CASSQGSLGRAVANTEAFF
TRBV20-1	TRBD2	15	NA	TRBJ2-7	TGCAGTGCTAGAGATGCGGGGGGGGGGCTCTACGAGCAGTACTTC	CSARDAGGGLYEQYF
TRBV5-1	TRBD2	15	many	TRBJ2-6	TGCGCCAGCAGCCCGGGGGGGTCTGGGGCCAACGTCCTGACTTTC	CASSPGGSGANVLTF
TRBV11-2	TRBD2	17	few	TRBJ2-1	TGTGCCAGCAGCTTTATTTCGGGGCCTAGCGGGAGCCGTGAGCAGTTCTTC	CASSFISGPSGSREQFF
TRBV6-1	TRBD1	13	NA	TRBJ1-6	TGTGCCGGCAACAGGGGGCTTAATTCACCCCTCCACTTT	CAGNRGLNSPLHF
TRBV6-5	TRBD2	17	few	TRBJ2-1	TGTGCCAGCAGTTACCCGCTAGCGGGAGGGCCTCTCTATGAGCAGTTCTTC	CASSYPLAGGPLYEQFF
TRBV5-1	TRBD2	15	NA	TRBJ2-1	TGCGCCAGCAGCCCCCGAGCGGGGGCGGGTTATGAGCAGTTCTTC	CASSPRAGAGYEQFF
TRBV28	TRBD2	19	NA	TRBJ2-7	TGTGCCAGCAGTCCCGCTAGCGGGAGGCTCCATTTAGGCTCCTACGAGCAGTACTTC	CASSPASGRLHLGSYEQYF